A selection of T cell receptor beta chains follows, all from one sample in a study of blood T cell repertoires in COVID-19. TCRdb keeps only in-frame clones here, not all; method: immunoSEQ multiplex PCR. The sample has about 270,000 clones, around 90% seen once. Specimen: PBMCs or T cells enriched from blood (not recorded which). The receptors were sampled from a woman between 35 and 50 years old with acute COVID-19. CDR3s include the opening cysteine and the closing phenylalanine or tryptophan. D genes are given only for firm matches. Clone size, where shown, is once, few, many, or a class for clones that have expanded.

V gene,CDR3 length,clone size,J gene,D gene,CDR3 protein,CDR3 DNA
TRBV14,16,-,TRBJ2-1,-,CASSQVGTGSYNEQFF,TGTGCCAGCAGTCAAGTAGGGACTGGCTCCTACAATGAGCAGTTCTTC
TRBV25-1,13,-,TRBJ1-3,TRBD1,CASSEDRLRAIYF,TGTGCCAGCAGTGAGGACAGGCTACGCGCCATATATTTT
TRBV6-5,16,-,TRBJ2-2,-,CASSYSLQGQAGELFF,TGTGCCAGCAGTTACTCATTACAGGGTCAGGCCGGGGAGCTGTTTTTT
TRBV24-1,13,-,TRBJ2-1,-,CATSDNGVNEQFF,TGTGCCACCAGTGATAACGGGGTTAATGAGCAGTTCTTC
TRBV10-3,14,once,TRBJ2-5,-,CATREAGGLETQYF,TGTGCCACCAGGGAGGCCGGAGGATTAGAGACCCAGTACTTC
TRBV18,13,-,TRBJ2-2,-,CASSQGAAGELFF,TGTGCCAGCAGCCAAGGGGCAGCCGGGGAGCTGTTTTTT
TRBV18,17,-,TRBJ1-1,-,CASSPRQVGLGSTEAFF,TGTGCCAGCTCACCCCGACAGGTCGGTTTAGGGAGTACTGAAGCTTTCTTT
TRBV9,14,-,TRBJ2-7,-,CASSVATGSYEQYF,TGTGCCAGCAGCGTAGCTACAGGGTCCTACGAGCAGTACTTC
TRBV24-1,15,once,TRBJ2-7,TRBD2,CATSDTRAGGIEQYF,TGTGCCACCAGTGACACCCGGGCGGGAGGTATCGAGCAGTACTTC
TRBV13,13,-,TRBJ2-5,TRBD2,CASSQGLAETQYF,TGTGCCAGCAGCCAAGGACTAGCTGAGACCCAGTACTTC
TRBV3-1/TRBV3-2,13,-,TRBJ1-5,-,CASGTGFNQPQHF,TGTGCCAGCGGAACAGGCTTCAATCAGCCCCAGCATTTT
TRBV5-5,17,-,TRBJ2-7,TRBD1,CASSLDPGQEWQYEQYF,TGTGCCAGCAGCTTGGACCCGGGACAGGAATGGCAATACGAGCAGTACTTC
TRBV29-1,13,-,TRBJ1-1,-,CSVETGQVTEAFF,TGCAGCGTTGAAACAGGGCAGGTCACTGAAGCTTTCTTT
TRBV11-2,15,-,TRBJ2-2,TRBD2,CASSVGGSRTQELFF,TGTGCCAGCAGCGTGGGCGGGAGTAGGACCCAAGAGCTGTTTTTT
TRBV11-3,14,once,TRBJ2-7,TRBD1,CASSPTGGAYEQYF,TGTGCCAGCAGTCCGACAGGGGGGGCCTACGAGCAGTACTTC
TRBV6-2/TRBV6-3,15,once,TRBJ2-1,TRBD1,CASSHRDSIYNEQFF,TGTGCCAGCAGTCACCGGGACAGTATCTACAATGAGCAGTTCTTC
TRBV7-2,18,-,TRBJ2-1,-,CASSLGVSGRPSYNEQFF,TGTGCCAGCAGCTTAGGGGTTAGCGGTCGCCCCTCCTACAATGAGCAGTTCTTC
TRBV18,19,-,TRBJ1-5,TRBD1,CASSPPKGDRADSNQPQHF,TGTGCCAGCTCACCACCGAAGGGGGACAGGGCGGATAGCAATCAGCCCCAGCATTTT
TRBV5-6,17,-,TRBJ2-2,TRBD2,CASSPLAGDWNTGELFF,TGTGCCAGCAGCCCGCTAGCGGGAGATTGGAACACCGGGGAGCTGTTTTTT
TRBV27,16,-,TRBJ2-3,TRBD1,CASSLPRGRGTDTQYF,TGTGCCAGCAGCTTGCCCAGGGGGCGAGGCACAGATACGCAGTATTTT
TRBV6-5,14,-,TRBJ1-3,-,CASSTDSSGNTIYF,TGTGCCAGCAGTACCGATAGCTCTGGAAACACCATATATTTT
TRBV13,16,once,TRBJ1-4,-,CASSPPEVANNEKLFF,TGTGCCAGCAGCCCCCCGGAGGTTGCTAATAATGAAAAACTGTTTTTT
TRBV2,15,-,TRBJ2-7,-,CASSARQARTYEQYF,TGTGCCAGCAGTGCCCGACAGGCGAGGACCTACGAGCAGTACTTC
TRBV7-2,18,-,TRBJ1-5,TRBD1,CASSLTGQGMSGNQPQHF,TGTGCCAGCAGCTTAACCGGACAGGGGATGTCTGGCAATCAGCCCCAGCATTTT
TRBV12-3/TRBV12-4,13,-,TRBJ2-5,-,CASSNRDFKTQYF,TGTGCCAGCAGTAACCGGGACTTCAAGACCCAGTACTTC
TRBV11-2,16,-,TRBJ2-3,TRBD2,CASSGKRGGLTDTQYF,TGTGCCAGCAGCGGGAAGCGGGGGGGCCTGACAGATACGCAGTATTTT
TRBV7-8,16,-,TRBJ2-4,TRBD1,CASSPGTGNSKNIQYF,TGTGCCAGCAGCCCGGGGACAGGAAATTCCAAAAACATTCAGTACTTC
TRBV30,13,-,TRBJ2-1,-,CAWSGGHYNEQFF,TGTGCCTGGAGTGGGGGGCACTACAATGAGCAGTTCTTC
TRBV10-3,14,-,TRBJ2-5,-,CAISESTGVQTQYF,TGTGCCATCAGTGAGTCGACGGGGGTGCAGACCCAGTACTTC
TRBV5-1,14,-,TRBJ1-4,TRBD1,CASSFGQGNEKLFF,TGCGCCAGCAGCTTCGGACAGGGTAATGAAAAACTGTTTTTT